These T cell receptor beta chains were read from a single sample in a study of regulatory and conventional T cells in RAG deficiency. This table comes from immunoSEQ multiplex PCR, and its TCRdb copy is limited to in-frame clones, with some not included. Among thousands of clones, roughly four fifths were seen once, and the ten largest hold 13%. The data also belong to a second study, concerning regulatory T cells.

Source material: CD8+ T cells sorted from blood. The receptors stem from a human donor in good health. The CDR3 runs from the conserved cysteine through the conserved F or W. The D gene is left open where the match is weak. A row's size may be missing; if present it is once, few, many or a size class.

d_call j_call clone_size v_call cdr3_nt cdr3_aa
. TRBJ2-1 . TRBV5-5 TGTGCCAGCAGCTTGTATAACAATGAGCAGTTCTTC CASSLYNNEQFF
. TRBJ2-3 . TRBV9 TGTGCCAGCAGCGTAGTGGCGGGCACAGATACGCAGTATTTT CASSVVAGTDTQYF
. TRBJ2-7 . TRBV12-1 TGTGCCAGCAGCTTTGTGCCGGGGGAGGACGAGCAGTACTTC CASSFVPGEDEQYF
. TRBJ2-5 . TRBV25-1 TGTGCCAGCAGTGAAGTGCTGGCCCAGTACTTC CASSEVLAQYF
. TRBJ1-4 . TRBV7-8 TGTGCCAGCAGCTTCGGCCGAATAAATGAAAAACTGTTTTTT CASSFGRINEKLFF
TRBD1 TRBJ2-7 once TRBV19 TGTGCCAGTAGTACCCCGGGACAGGGGTACGAGCAGTACTTC CASSTPGQGYEQYF
. TRBJ2-3 . TRBV6-5 TGTGCCAGCAGTCACTCCGGGGTTTATAGCACAGATACGCAGTATTTT CASSHSGVYSTDTQYF
. TRBJ2-1 . TRBV9 TGTGCCAGCAGCCCCGCCGTCCGGGGGATCAGCTCCTACAATGAGCAGTTCTTC CASSPAVRGISSYNEQFF
. TRBJ2-7 . TRBV30 TGTGCCTGGAGTTTGAACTTACCACCCTACGAGCAGTACTTC CAWSLNLPPYEQYF
TRBD1 TRBJ2-6 . TRBV7-9 TGTGCCAGCAGCTTAGGGCAGGGGGTTGGTACTGGGGCCAACGTCCTGACTTTC CASSLGQGVGTGANVLTF
TRBD1 TRBJ1-4 . TRBV5-1 TGCGCCAGCAGCTTGGCCAGGGGGCGAACTAATGAAAAACTGTTTTTT CASSLARGRTNEKLFF
. TRBJ2-1 . TRBV27 TGTGCCAGCAGTTCCCTTATGACAGGGAGGTCCTACAATGAGCAGTTCTTC CASSSLMTGRSYNEQFF
. TRBJ1-5 few TRBV6-1 TGTGCCAGCAGCCAATGGGCGTCTCAGCCCCAGCATTTT CASSQWASQPQHF
. TRBJ1-5 few TRBV6-4 TGTGCCAGCAGTGAAAATGGGGAGGATCAGCCCCAGCATTTT CASSENGEDQPQHF
TRBD1 TRBJ1-4 . TRBV27 TGTGCCAGCAGTTTCCGGACAGGCCTCAATGAAAAACTGTTTTTT CASSFRTGLNEKLFF
TRBD1 TRBJ1-2 . TRBV5-1 TGCGCCAGCAGCTTACGACAGGGGTCTGATGGCTACACCTTC CASSLRQGSDGYTF
. TRBJ2-7 . TRBV6-6 TGTGCCAGCAGTACCCACGAGGGGGTCGTCTACGAGCAGTACTTC CASSTHEGVVYEQYF
. TRBJ1-2 . TRBV27 TGTGCCAGCAGTTTCAGTGGTAACTATGGCTACACCTTC CASSFSGNYGYTF
TRBD2 TRBJ2-3 . TRBV9 TGTGCCAGCTCTAGGACTAGCGTGCCAGATACGCAGTATTTT CASSRTSVPDTQYF
TRBD1 TRBJ1-2 . TRBV7-9 TGTGCCAGCAGCTTAGGACAGGGAAGCTATGGCTACACCTTC CASSLGQGSYGYTF
. TRBJ2-7 few TRBV9 TGTGCCAGCAGCGCAGGGAGCTCCTACGAGCAGTACTTC CASSAGSSYEQYF
. TRBJ1-1 . TRBV7-9 TGTGCCAGCAGCCCGGACTTGGGCACTGAAGCTTTCTTT CASSPDLGTEAFF
. TRBJ2-7 . TRBV6-1 TGTGCCAGCAGCTGGGGTGCAGCGAGGACCTACGAGCAGTACTTC CASSWGAARTYEQYF
. TRBJ1-4 . TRBV20-1 TGCAGTGCTAGAGTCTCGGGGCTGGTGTTTTTT CSARVSGLVFF
. TRBJ2-7 . TRBV9 TGTGCCAGCAGCAATTCGATCGGGAACGAGCAGTACTTC CASSNSIGNEQYF
TRBD1 TRBJ1-4 . TRBV6-6 TGTGCCAGCAGTTACTCGGCAGGGGGCAGAAAACTGTTTTTT CASSYSAGGRKLFF
TRBD1 TRBJ1-5 . TRBV30 TGTGCCTGGAGTGAAAAGGGGGCAAGCCAGCCCCAGCATTTT CAWSEKGASQPQHF
. TRBJ1-1 . TRBV7-8 TGTGCCAGCAGCTTAGTCCCTGGGAACACTGAAGCTTTCTTT CASSLVPGNTEAFF
. TRBJ2-7 . TRBV6-1 TGTGCCAGTTCCCCCGGGACACAGTTCTACGAGCAGTACTTC CASSPGTQFYEQYF
TRBD2 TRBJ2-7 . TRBV11-2 TGTGCCAGCAGCTCCGGACTAGCGGGGTTATACGAGCAGTACTTC CASSSGLAGLYEQYF
. TRBJ2-3 once TRBV5-1 TGCGCCAGCAGCATCCTATCACAAGGAGATACGCAGTATTTT CASSILSQGDTQYF
. TRBJ2-1 . TRBV9 TGTGCCAGCAGCGTAGGGTTAGCACCTATCACTGAGCAGTTCTTC CASSVGLAPITEQFF
. TRBJ1-1 . TRBV6-5 TGTGCCAGCAGTTACAGCCAGGGGACGAACACTGAAGCTTTCTTT CASSYSQGTNTEAFF
TRBD1 TRBJ1-6 few TRBV27 TGTGCCAGCAGTTGGAACCGGGACAGCCAGAATTCACCCCTCCACTTT CASSWNRDSQNSPLHF
. TRBJ2-7 . TRBV6-5 TGTGCCAGCAGTTACTCTGGGACCGCTTCCTACGAGCAGTACTTC CASSYSGTASYEQYF
. TRBJ2-1 . TRBV15 TGTGCCACCAGCAGGGTCAATGGACCCATAATCTTC CATSRVNGPIIF
. TRBJ1-4 . TRBV29-1 TGCAGCGTTGAAGAGGGTCTTGGGAAACTGTTTTTT CSVEEGLGKLFF
. TRBJ1-2 . TRBV2 TGTGCCAGCACCGAGGGAGGGGGCTATGGCTACACCTTC CASTEGGGYGYTF
TRBD2 TRBJ2-3 . TRBV7-6 TGTGCCAGCAGCGGGGATAGAGCGGGGGGGCTAGATACGCAGTATTTT CASSGDRAGGLDTQYF
. TRBJ2-5 . TRBV15 TGTGCCACCAGCAGAGATGTCCGACAGAAAGAGACCCAGTACTTC CATSRDVRQKETQYF
. TRBJ2-7 . TRBV9 TGTGCCAGCAGCGTAGGGTCCGTATACGAGCAGTACTTC CASSVGSVYEQYF
. TRBJ1-2 . TRBV11-2 TGTGCCAGCAGCTTTCTCGGGGAGGGGGAGCCTGGCTACACCTTC CASSFLGEGEPGYTF
. TRBJ2-7 . TRBV4-2 TGTGCCAGCAGCCCTGAGAGGGGAACCTACGAGCAGTACTTC CASSPERGTYEQYF
. TRBJ2-5 . TRBV30 TGTGCCTGGGGAACCGGGACTCTCTTCCAAGAGACCCAGTACTTC CAWGTGTLFQETQYF
. TRBJ1-1 . TRBV6-1 TGTGCCAGCGGAGGGTCCCCGAACACTGAAGCTTTCTTT CASGGSPNTEAFF
. TRBJ2-2 . TRBV27 TGTGCCAGCAGTTTATTTGCACCGAACACCGGGGAGCTGTTTTTT CASSLFAPNTGELFF
. TRBJ1-2 few TRBV9 TGTGCCAGCAGGGCAACGGGCGCGCATGGCTACACCTTC CASRATGAHGYTF
TRBD1 TRBJ2-1 . TRBV19 TGTGCCAGTAGTGACCAGACAGGGGTGGGCTCCTACAATGAGCAGTTCTTC CASSDQTGVGSYNEQFF
TRBD2 TRBJ2-7 . TRBV2 TGTGCCAGCAGTGAAGTGGCGGGGGGCTACGAGCAGTACTTC CASSEVAGGYEQYF
. TRBJ2-6 . TRBV2 TGTGCCAGCAGGGGGGGATCTGGGGCCAACGTCCTGACTTTC CASRGGSGANVLTF
. TRBJ2-7 . TRBV28 TGTGCCAGCACCCCTTTCGGAGGGGCCTTGAGCTCCTACGAGCAGTACTTC CASTPFGGALSSYEQYF
. TRBJ1-1 . TRBV2 TGTGCCAGCAGCTCGGGGGTGGGGTCTGAAGCTTTCTTT CASSSGVGSEAFF
. TRBJ2-3 . TRBV9 TGTGCCAGCAGCGTGGGAAGGGGGACAGATACGCAGTATTTT CASSVGRGTDTQYF
. TRBJ1-5 few TRBV4-1 TGCGCCAGCAGCCAAGAGTTCGGGAGGCCCCAGCATTTT CASSQEFGRPQHF
. TRBJ2-1 . TRBV7-9 TGTGCCAGCAACCCAATTGGGTATTCGGAGCAGTTCTTC CASNPIGYSEQFF
. TRBJ2-1 . TRBV27 TGTGCCAGCAGTTTATCTTGTCCGTGTACCCACAATGAGCAGTTCTTC CASSLSCPCTHNEQFF
. TRBJ1-4 . TRBV21-1 TGTGCCAGCAGAATCGTCCGGGACAGGGGGCGCCGAGCAACTAATGAAAAACTGTTTTTT CASRIVRDRGRRATNEKLFF